These 24 T cell receptor beta chains came from one sample sequenced in a study of blood T cells in healthy people across ages. A J-beta primer mix and a sample-barcoded 5' primer were used in a second PCR of roughly 6 to 12 cycles. TCRdb fed the 5' RACE reads into MiXCR, producing one record per CDR3 protein. Among roughly 1.6 million distinct CDR3 sequences listed, about 32% were seen once. The sequenced material came from blood. The source is a woman under 40 in good health.

With regard to this clonotype: This could be a read error, since a much larger clone is one nucleotide away. The CDR3: CASSLSSGRGTRYF. The DNA of the CDR3 is TGTGCCAGCAGTTTATCTAGCGGGAGGGGGACCCGGTACTTC. The J gene is TRBJ2-5, the V gene TRBV28; 12 positions agree with TRBD2. The CDR3 is 14 residues long. Germline V lookup: CDR1 MDHEN, CDR2 SYDVKM.

This clonotype was recorded at least ten times. J is TRBJ2-3 and V is TRBV5-1; TRBD1 might be the D (5 bases). Germline lookup yields CDR1 SGHRS and CDR2 YFSETQ. V was cut by 0 bases and J by 5 bases, with 10 bases left in between. The CDR3 extends over 14 amino acids. DNA of the CDR3: TGCGCCAGCAGCTTGGGGGGCTCAGGAGATACGCAGTATTTT. Translated, it gives CASSLGGSGDTQYF.

The V and J genes are TRBV5-5 and TRBJ2-1, with 12 bases fitting TRBD2. This CDR3 is 16 amino acids long. Germline assignment: CDR1 SGHKS and CDR2 YYEKEE (reference sequence). The V and J ends lost 4 bases and 3 bases, in that order; junction bases with no gene match: 5. CDR3 sequence: CASSRPGLAGYNEQFF. For the CDR3, the DNA is TGTGCCAGCAGCCGCCCGGGACTAGCGGGCTACAATGAGCAGTTCTTC.

In regard to this clonotype: Germline is not matched at one junction end, which may reflect a read error. The V call is TRBV2, the J call TRBJ2-3; perhaps TRBD2 as D (7 bases). The germline V gene encodes CDR1 SNHLY and CDR2 FYNNEI. This CDR3 is 16 amino acids long. The CDR3 nucleotides read TGTGCCGGCAGGGACAATACACGGGGGGACACAGATACGCAGTATTTT. Translating gives CAGRDNTRGDTDTQYF.

This clonotype was counted only a few times. The chain employs TRBV20-1 and TRBJ2-3; tentative D call: TRBD2 (5 bases). The CDR3 covers 14 residues. CDR1 and CDR2 (germline): DFQATT, SNEGSKA (reference sequence). V shed 2 bases and J shed 0 bases, with 9 bases lying between them. The CDR3 DNA is TGCAGTGCTAGAAGCTGGACTAGCACAGATACGCAGTATTTT. Encoded protein: CSARSWTSTDTQYF.

This chain connects TRBV18 to TRBJ1-1; 9 bases line up with TRBD1. The CDR3 spans 15 residues. Germline values: CDR1 KGHSH, CDR2 LQKENI. J was trimmed by 5 bases and V by 4 bases; bases with no gene match: 8. DNA for the CDR3: TGTGCCAGCTCACTACAGGGGGCGCGGTGGACTGAAGCTTTCTTT. It specifies CASSLQGARWTEAFF.

The sample holds one count of this clonotype. It may be a read error: a sequence one base away is much more abundant. The gene calls are TRBV13 and TRBJ2-5, with TRBD1 as a possible D gene (5 bases). Judging by the DNA end, TRBJ2-1 fits better; the J call may be wrong. CDR3 size: 15 residues. CDR1 PRHDT and CDR2 FYEKMQ come from the germline V gene (reference sequence). The CDR3 DNA reads TGTGCCAGCCAGTGGGCAGCTTGGGGCCAAGAGACCCAGTTCTTC. Translating gives CASQWAAWGQETQFF.

The chain links TRBV10-3 to TRBJ2-7, with D perhaps matching TRBD1 or TRBD2 (5 bases each). V lost 2 bases and J 5 bases, leaving 22 bases between the germline ends. The CDR3 runs to 17 residues. Germline CDR1 is ENHRY and CDR2 is SYGVKD. Here the CDR3 reads CAISETAPGPADHEQYF. The CDR3, as DNA: TGTGCCATCAGTGAGACCGCCCCGGGACCAGCGGACCACGAGCAGTACTTC.

The chain is built from TRBV5-5 and TRBJ1-6, with D unresolved. V dropped 1 base and J dropped 8 bases, with 13 bases sitting between them. In germline, CDR1 is SGHKS, CDR2 YYEKEE (reference sequence). The CDR3 consists of 15 residues. The CDR3 DNA reads TGTGCCAGCAGCTTGCTACGGGTACGGGATTCACCCCTCCACTTT. Translated: CASSLLRVRDSPLHF.

V usage is TRBV6-5 and J usage is TRBJ2-1; no reliable D call. CDR1 and CDR2 (germline): MNHEY, SVGAGI. The CDR3 totals 12 residues. Between the trimmed V and J ends, which lost 7 bases and 4 bases, there was a span of 8 bases. CDR3 nucleotides: TGTGCCAGCAACTCGATATACAATGAGCAGTTCTTC. This gives the protein CASNSIYNEQFF.

The CDR3 nucleotides read TGTGCCAGCAGCGCGGGACTAGCGGGAGCGCAGTACTTC. Translating gives CASSAGLAGAQYF. J is TRBJ2-7 and V is TRBV7-3; 14 nucleotides align to TRBD2. The V segment lost 5 bases and the J segment 9 bases; nucleotides outside the gene matches: 3. The CDR3 contains 13 residues. Germline CDR1 SGHTA, CDR2 FQGTGA.

This clonotype has more than one count but fewer than ten. This chain uses TRBV5-1 with TRBJ2-3, with D possibly being TRBD2 (6 bases). CDR3 length: 15 residues. Germline V gene data show CDR1 as SGHRS and CDR2 as YFSETQ. The ends were cut back, 5 bases at V and 4 bases at J, with 17 bases in the middle. Here the CDR3 reads CASRGIGRGSDTQYF. DNA of the CDR3: TGCGCCAGCAGGGGGATCGGGAGAGGCTCAGATACGCAGTATTTT.

V usage is TRBV7-2 and J usage is TRBJ2-7; D is perhaps TRBD1 (6 bases). V lost 2 bases and J lost 3, with 14 bases in between. The CDR3 extends over 15 amino acids. CDR1 and CDR2 (germline): SGHTA, FQGNSA. CDR3 coding DNA: TGTGCCAGCAGCTTATCTAAGGGGGTGTACTACGAGCAGTACTTC. Protein product: CASSLSKGVYYEQYF.

V gene TRBV12-3 or TRBV12-4 combines with J gene TRBJ2-1, with D possibly matching TRBD2 (6 bases). The CDR3 is made up of 13 amino acids. V was shortened by 4 bases and J by 9 bases, with 13 bases between the two germline ends. The CDR3 spells CASSSQTGGEQFF. DNA of the CDR3: TGTGCCAGCAGTTCCCAAACCGGGGGTGAGCAGTTCTTC.

The genes are TRBV7-2 and TRBJ2-1; D not resolved. The germline gives CDR1 SGHTA, CDR2 FQGNSA. With 4 bases removed from V and 8 bases from J, the gap between germline ends came to 6 bases. This CDR3 spans 11 amino acids. CDR3 residues: CASSWFDEQFF. The CDR3, as DNA: TGTGCCAGCAGCTGGTTCGATGAGCAGTTCTTC.

The V and J genes are TRBV4-1 and TRBJ1-2, with D perhaps matching TRBD1 (5 bases). The germline V gene encodes CDR1 MGHRA and CDR2 YSYEKL. Between the trimmed V and J ends, which lost 5 bases and 5 bases, there was a span of 15 bases. The CDR3 contains 14 residues. For the CDR3, the DNA is TGCGCCAGCAGCGTTCGGGACTGGGAGTATGGCTACACCTTC. Amino acid sequence: CASSVRDWEYGYTF.

This clonotype was seen only a few times. This chain joins TRBV12-3 or TRBV12-4 and TRBJ1-2; D is unclear. CDR3 size: 14 residues. V gave up 0 bases and J gave up 2 bases, with 7 bases separating them. CDR3 loop: CASSLAAQNYGYTF. The CDR3 region has the DNA TGTGCCAGCAGTTTAGCGGCGCAGAACTATGGCTACACCTTC.

This clonotype was counted a single time. This chain links TRBV28 with TRBJ2-7; D may be TRBD1 (6 bases). This CDR3 is built from 15 residues. Germline-derived CDR1 and CDR2 are MDHEN and SYDVKM. V was clipped by 5 bases and J by 6 bases, with 20 bases between them. CDR3 DNA: TGTGCCAGCAGTGCCCCCCAGGGGACCGAATCCGAGCAGTACTTC. Translated: CASSAPQGTESEQYF.

The rearrangement joins TRBV9 to TRBJ2-3; D not certain. This CDR3 region has 14 residues. Per the germline V gene, CDR1 is SGDLS and CDR2 is YYNGEE. V lost 1 base to trimming and J lost 6 bases, with 12 bases between them. CDR3 sequence: CASSVSRNGDTQYF. CDR3 DNA: TGTGCCAGCAGCGTATCCAGAAACGGGGATACGCAGTATTTT.

This clonotype was counted at least ten times. The chain is built from TRBV9 and TRBJ2-1; D gene ambiguous. The germline V gene encodes CDR1 SGDLS and CDR2 YYNGEE. This CDR3 has 16 residues. V was cut by 2 bases and J by 1 base, with 13 bases left in between. The CDR3 spells CASSVLVGSSYNEQFF. The CDR3 region has the DNA TGTGCCAGCAGCGTTCTGGTGGGTTCTTCCTACAATGAGCAGTTCTTC.

This chain links TRBV6-1 with TRBJ1-5; no definite D call. The CDR3 contains 16 residues. V gave up 7 bases and J gave up 1 base, with 17 bases separating them. Germline CDR1 reads MNHNS; CDR2 reads SASEGT. The CDR3 reads CASTLPSGFSNQPQHF. As DNA, the CDR3 is TGTGCCAGCACTTTACCTTCGGGGTTCAGCAATCAGCCCCAGCATTTT.

The gene calls are TRBV15 and TRBJ2-5; tentatively, D is TRBD1 or TRBD2 (6 bases each). In germline, CDR1 is LNHNV, CDR2 YYDKDF (reference sequence). The CDR3 spans 15 residues. Between the trimmed V and J ends, which lost 2 bases and 5 bases, there was a span of 15 bases. The DNA for the CDR3 is TGTGCCACCAGCAGAAAAGGGGGGCAAGGGGAGACCCAGTACTTC. Translated, it gives CATSRKGGQGETQYF.

This clonotype was observed a few times. V and J are TRBV3-1 and TRBJ2-5, with 7 bases matching TRBD2. The CDR3 length is 14 residues. The germline CDR1 and CDR2 sequences are LGHDT and YNNKEL (reference sequence). With V trimmed by 4 bases and J by 2 bases, 4 bases remained unmatched. Written as DNA, the CDR3 is TGTGCCAGCAGCCCGTGGACTAGGCAAGAGACCCAGTACTTC. It encodes CASSPWTRQETQYF.

The genes are TRBV7-2 and TRBJ1-4, with 9 bases fitting TRBD1. This CDR3 has 15 amino acids. In germline, CDR1 is SGHTA, CDR2 FQGNSA. The V and J ends lost 2 bases and 7 bases, in that order; junction bases with no gene match: 5. The CDR3 loop reads CASSLSGTGTEKLFF. CDR3 sequence (DNA): TGTGCCAGCAGCTTATCCGGGACAGGGACTGAAAAACTGTTTTTT.